This TCR beta chain was obtained from a study of blood T cell repertoires in COVID-19. The CDR3 loop spans 18 amino acids. J gave up 3 bases and V 2 bases, and 12 bases lay outside the gene matches. CDR1 and CDR2 (germline): MNHEY, SMNVEV (reference sequence). Assay: immunoSEQ multiplex PCR; the TCRdb copy retains only in-frame clones and omits some. The repertoire has 370,000 or so clones, 70% to 85% of them found once; the top ten carry more than 1%. Sequences were obtained from peripheral blood. The J gene is TRBJ2-1, the V gene TRBV27; 8 bases are a match to TRBD2. This TCR was recovered from a human donor with acute or convalescent COVID-19. The donor label of this sample is uncertain. The CDR3 region has the DNA TGTGCCAGCAGTTTAGTTGCCCTTACTAGCGGAGTCTACAATGAGCAGTTCTTC. Its translation is CASSLVALTSGVYNEQFF.